The source of this TCR beta chain is a study of blood T cells in healthy people across ages. Findings and caveats of the study: Strong correlation existed between TCR beta diversity and naive T cell percentage.

Individuals who donated were healthy Caucasians from Russia aged about 6 to 95. The CDR3 is 10 residues long. The V gene's germline CDR1 is MDHEN and CDR2 SYDVKM. A second PCR, run for roughly 7 to 12 cycles, used a sample-barcoded 5' primer plus a J-beta primer mix. TCRdb re-derived calls from the 5' RACE reads in MiXCR, one entry per CDR3 protein. The sample has 1.5 million to 2 million distinct CDR3 sequences; about 28% are singletons. About this clonotype: What it binds is not known. The junction shows a germline mismatch at one end, possibly a read error.

The genes are TRBV28 and TRBJ2-3, with D possibly being TRBD1 (6 bases). Sequences were obtained from blood. The receptor was isolated from a woman aged 30 to 39 in good health. The CDR3 loop reads CAGSRTAQYF. The CDR3, as DNA: TGTGCCGGCAGTAGGACAGCCCAGTATTTT.